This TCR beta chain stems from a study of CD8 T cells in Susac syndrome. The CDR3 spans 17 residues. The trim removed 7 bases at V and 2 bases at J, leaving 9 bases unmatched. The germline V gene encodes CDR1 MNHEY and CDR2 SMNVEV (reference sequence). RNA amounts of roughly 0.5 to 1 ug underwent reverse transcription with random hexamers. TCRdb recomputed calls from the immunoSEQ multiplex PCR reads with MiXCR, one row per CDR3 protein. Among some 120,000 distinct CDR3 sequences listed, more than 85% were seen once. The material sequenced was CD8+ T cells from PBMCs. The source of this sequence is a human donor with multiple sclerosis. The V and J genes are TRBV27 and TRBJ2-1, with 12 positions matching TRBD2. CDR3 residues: CASTTGLAGPAYNEQFF. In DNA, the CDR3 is TGTGCCAGCACCACAGGACTAGCGGGGCCAGCCTACAATGAGCAGTTCTTC.